Described below is a single TCR beta chain sequence and its context. Its target is not known. The sample originates from a study of cytotoxic CD8 clonotypes in ibrutinib-treated CLL. Genomic DNA in a quantity of 1.5 to 2 micrograms was derived from cryopreserved PBMCs for TCR beta libraries. Profiling relied on immunoSEQ multiplex PCR, and the TCRdb table lists in-frame clones only, not all of them. There are approximately 140,000 clones in the sample; under 95% occur only once, and approximately 11% lies in the top ten. Regarding the study as a whole: Clonality grew at ibrutinib response; at progression, it decreased back toward baseline. Public clonotypes (which were uncommon) either contracted or remained stable on treatment.

CDR1 and CDR2 from the germline V gene are MNHEY and SMNVEV (reference sequence). With 2 bases clipped from V and 2 bases from J, the junction kept 2 bases outside the gene matches. The CDR3 consists of 15 residues. Sequenced material: PBMCs, taken after 12 months of ibrutinib treatment. The sequence was obtained from a human donor with chronic lymphocytic leukemia. V usage is TRBV27 and J usage is TRBJ2-2; 7 bases fit TRBD2. CDR3 nucleotides: TGTGCCAGCAGTTTAAGCGGGACCAACACCGGGGAGCTGTTTTTT. This sequence encodes CASSLSGTNTGELFF.